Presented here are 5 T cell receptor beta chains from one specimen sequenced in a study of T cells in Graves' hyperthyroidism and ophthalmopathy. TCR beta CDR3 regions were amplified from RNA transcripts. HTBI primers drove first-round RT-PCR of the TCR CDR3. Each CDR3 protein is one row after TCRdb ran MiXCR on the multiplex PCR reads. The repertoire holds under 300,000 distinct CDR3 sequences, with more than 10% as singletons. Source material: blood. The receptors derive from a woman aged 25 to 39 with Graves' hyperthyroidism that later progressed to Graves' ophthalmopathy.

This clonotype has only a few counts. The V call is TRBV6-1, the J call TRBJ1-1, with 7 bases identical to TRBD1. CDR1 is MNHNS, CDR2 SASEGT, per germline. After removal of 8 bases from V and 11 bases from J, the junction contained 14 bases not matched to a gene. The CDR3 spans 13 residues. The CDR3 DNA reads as TGTGCCAGCTACTATGGGGACAGAAGATCTGCTTTCTTT. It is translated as CASYYGDRRSAFF.

In DNA, the CDR3 is TGCGCCAGCAGCAGCGGAGATGGGGGGGCCGGACAGACCCAGTACTTC. This sequence encodes CASSSGDGGAGQTQYF. This chain connects TRBV4-3 to TRBJ2-5, with TRBD2 as a possible D gene (7 bases). This CDR3 comprises 16 residues. Germline V gives CDR1 LGHNA, CDR2 YSLEER. V was trimmed by 5 bases and J by 6 bases, leaving 22 bases between them.

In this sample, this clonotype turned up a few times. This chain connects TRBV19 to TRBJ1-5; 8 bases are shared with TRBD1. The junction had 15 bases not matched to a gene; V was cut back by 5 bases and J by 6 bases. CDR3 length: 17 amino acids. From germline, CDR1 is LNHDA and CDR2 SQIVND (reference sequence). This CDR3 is CASSRPRAGGAGQPQHF. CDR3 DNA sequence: TGTGCCAGTAGTCGCCCCCGGGCAGGGGGCGCGGGTCAGCCCCAGCATTTT.

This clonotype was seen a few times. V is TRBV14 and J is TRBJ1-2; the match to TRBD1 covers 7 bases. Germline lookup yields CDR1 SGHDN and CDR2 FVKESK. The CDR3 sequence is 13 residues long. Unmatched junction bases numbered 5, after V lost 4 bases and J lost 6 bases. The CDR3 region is CASSREGADGYTF. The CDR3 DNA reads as TGTGCCAGCAGCCGTGAGGGGGCGGATGGCTACACCTTC.

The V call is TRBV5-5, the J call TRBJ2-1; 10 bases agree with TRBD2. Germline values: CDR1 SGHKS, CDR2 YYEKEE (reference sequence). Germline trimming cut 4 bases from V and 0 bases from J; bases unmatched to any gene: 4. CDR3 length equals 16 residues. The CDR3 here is CASSVGTSVSYNEQFF. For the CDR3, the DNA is TGTGCCAGCAGCGTCGGGACTAGCGTCTCCTACAATGAGCAGTTCTTC.